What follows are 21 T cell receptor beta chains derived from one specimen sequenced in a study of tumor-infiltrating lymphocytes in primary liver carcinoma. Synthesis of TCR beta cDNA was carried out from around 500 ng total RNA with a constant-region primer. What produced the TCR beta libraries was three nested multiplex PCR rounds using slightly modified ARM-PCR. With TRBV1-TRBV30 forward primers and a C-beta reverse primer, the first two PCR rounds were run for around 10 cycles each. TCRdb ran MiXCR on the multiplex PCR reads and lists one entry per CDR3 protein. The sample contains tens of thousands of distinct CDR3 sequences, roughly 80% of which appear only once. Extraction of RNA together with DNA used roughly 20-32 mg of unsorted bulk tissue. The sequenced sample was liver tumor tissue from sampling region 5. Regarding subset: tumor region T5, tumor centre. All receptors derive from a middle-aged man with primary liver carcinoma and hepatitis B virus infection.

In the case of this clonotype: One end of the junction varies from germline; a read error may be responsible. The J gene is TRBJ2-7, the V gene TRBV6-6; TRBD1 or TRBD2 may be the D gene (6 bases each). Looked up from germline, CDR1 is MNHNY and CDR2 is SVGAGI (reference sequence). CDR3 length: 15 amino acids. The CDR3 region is CASNYLEGGGDEQHF. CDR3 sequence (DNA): TGTGCCAGCAATTACCTCGAAGGGGGAGGAGACGAGCAGCACTTT.

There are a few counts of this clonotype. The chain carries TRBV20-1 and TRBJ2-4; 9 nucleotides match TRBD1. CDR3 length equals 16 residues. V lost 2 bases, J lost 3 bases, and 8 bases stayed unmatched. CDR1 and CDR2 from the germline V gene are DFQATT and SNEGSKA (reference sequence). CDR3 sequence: CSARWTGAANKNIQYF. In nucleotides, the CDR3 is TGCAGTGCTAGATGGACAGGGGCCGCGAACAAAAACATTCAGTACTTC.

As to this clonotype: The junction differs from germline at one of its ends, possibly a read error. As DNA, the CDR3 is TGTGTCAGCAGCAATACTTGGCGTGAGGGCTCCTACGAGCAGTACTTC. Its translation: CVSSNTWREGSYEQYF. V usage is TRBV5-6 and J usage is TRBJ2-7, with a possible D match to TRBD2 (5 bases). Germline assignment: CDR1 SGHDT and CDR2 YYEEEE. The CDR3 spans 16 residues.

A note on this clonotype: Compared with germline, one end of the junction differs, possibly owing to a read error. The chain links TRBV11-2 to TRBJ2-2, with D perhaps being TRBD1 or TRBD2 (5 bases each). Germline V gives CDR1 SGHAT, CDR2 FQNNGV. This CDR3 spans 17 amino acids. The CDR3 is CATSPGRAGENTGELFF. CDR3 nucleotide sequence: TGTGCCACCAGTCCGGGGCGGGCTGGGGAAAACACCGGGGAACTGTTTTTT. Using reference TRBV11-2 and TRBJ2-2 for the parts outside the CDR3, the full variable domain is EAGVAQSPRYKIIEKRQSVAFWCNPISGHATLYWYQQILGQGPKLLIQFQNNGVVDDSQLPKDRFSAERLKGVDSTLKIQPAKLEDSAVYLCATSPGRAGENTGELFFGEGSRLTVL.

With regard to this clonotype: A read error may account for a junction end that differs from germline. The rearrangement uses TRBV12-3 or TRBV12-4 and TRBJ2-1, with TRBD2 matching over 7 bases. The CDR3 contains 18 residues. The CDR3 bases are TGTGCCAGCAGGATGAGACCTACGGGACTACGCTCCTACAATGAGCACTTCTTC. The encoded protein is CASRMRPTGLRSYNEHFF.

The CDR3 protein is CAVAGWVNNEQFF. The CDR3 nucleotides are TGTGCCGTAGCGGGATGGGTAAACAATGAGCAGTTCTTC. This chain joins TRBV14 and TRBJ2-1, with 8 bases that match TRBD2. J lost 5 bases, V lost 11 bases, and 8 bases had no gene match. The CDR3 covers 13 residues. Per the germline V gene, CDR1 is SGHDN and CDR2 is FVKESK.

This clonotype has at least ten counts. CDR3 loop: CASNPWDGDTQYF. The CDR3 DNA reads TGCGCCAGCAACCCCTGGGACGGAGATACGCAGTATTTT. V usage is TRBV5-1 and J usage is TRBJ2-3; D assignment may be TRBD1 or TRBD2 (5 bases each). The CDR3 contains 13 residues. The V gene lost 6 bases and the J gene lost 5 bases, with 13 bases spanning the gap. Germline V gene lookup returns CDR1 SGHRS and CDR2 YFSETQ. Filled out from reference TRBV5-1 and TRBJ2-3, the complete variable domain reads KAGVTQTPRYLIKTRGQQVTLSCSPISGHRSVSWYQQTPGQGLQFLFEYFSETQRNKGNFPGRFSGRQFSNSRSEMNVSTLELGDSALYLCASNPWDGDTQYFGPGTRLTVL.

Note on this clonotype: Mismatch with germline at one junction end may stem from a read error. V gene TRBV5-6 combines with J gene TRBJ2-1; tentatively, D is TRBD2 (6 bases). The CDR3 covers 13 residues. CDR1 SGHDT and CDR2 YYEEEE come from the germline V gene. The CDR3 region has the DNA TGTGCCAGCACCGGGGGACCGAACAATGAGCAGTCCTTC. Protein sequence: CASTGGPNNEQSF.

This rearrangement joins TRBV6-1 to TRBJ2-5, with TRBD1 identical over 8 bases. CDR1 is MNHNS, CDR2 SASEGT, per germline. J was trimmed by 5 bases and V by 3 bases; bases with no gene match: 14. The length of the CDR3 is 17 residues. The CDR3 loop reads CASSEYVPGQGRETQYF. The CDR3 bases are TGTGCCAGCAGTGAGTACGTCCCCGGACAGGGTCGTGAGACCCAGTACTTC.

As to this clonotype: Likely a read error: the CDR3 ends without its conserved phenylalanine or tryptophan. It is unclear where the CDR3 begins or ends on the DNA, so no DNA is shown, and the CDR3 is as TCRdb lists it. CDR3 in amino acids: CASSPIEGSNQPQRL. The genes are TRBV4-1 and TRBJ1-5; no DNA check was done on the table's D call, TRBD1. Germline loops: CDR1 MGHRA, CDR2 YSYEKL. The CDR3 has 15 residues if both end residues are counted.

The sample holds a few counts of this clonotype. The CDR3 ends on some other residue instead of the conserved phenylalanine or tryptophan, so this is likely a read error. The CDR3 sequence is CANSQEGQGSQPQHS. The CDR3 DNA follows: TGTGCCAACAGCCAAGAGGGCCAGGGGAGTCAGCCCCAGCATTCT. The chain recombines TRBV4-2 with TRBJ1-5; the D gene is possibly TRBD1 (6 bases). The CDR3 totals 15 residues. CDR1 is LGHNA, CDR2 YNFKEQ, per germline.

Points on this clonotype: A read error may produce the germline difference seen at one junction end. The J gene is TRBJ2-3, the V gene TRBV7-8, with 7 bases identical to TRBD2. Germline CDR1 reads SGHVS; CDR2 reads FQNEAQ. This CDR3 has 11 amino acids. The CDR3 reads CASSAGDMQYF. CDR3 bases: TGCGCCAGCAGCGCGGGAGATATGCAGTATTTT.

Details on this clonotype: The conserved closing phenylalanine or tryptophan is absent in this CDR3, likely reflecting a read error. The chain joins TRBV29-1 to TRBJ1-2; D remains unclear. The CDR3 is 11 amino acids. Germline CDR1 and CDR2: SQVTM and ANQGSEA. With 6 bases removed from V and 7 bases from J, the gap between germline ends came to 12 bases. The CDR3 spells CSVILLSGYTL. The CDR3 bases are TGCAGCGTGATACTCTTGAGTGGCTACACCCTC.

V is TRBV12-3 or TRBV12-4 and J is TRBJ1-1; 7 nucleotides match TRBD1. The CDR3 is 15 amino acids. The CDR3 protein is CANSFPPGDSTEAFF. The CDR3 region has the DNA TGTGCAAACAGTTTCCCCCCAGGGGACAGCACTGAAGCTTTCTTT.

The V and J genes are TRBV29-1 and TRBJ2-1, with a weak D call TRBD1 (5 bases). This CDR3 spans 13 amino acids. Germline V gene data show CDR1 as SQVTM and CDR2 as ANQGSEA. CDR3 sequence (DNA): TGCAGTGTCGAGGACACTGATTACAATGAGCAGTTCTTC. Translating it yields CSVEDTDYNEQFF.

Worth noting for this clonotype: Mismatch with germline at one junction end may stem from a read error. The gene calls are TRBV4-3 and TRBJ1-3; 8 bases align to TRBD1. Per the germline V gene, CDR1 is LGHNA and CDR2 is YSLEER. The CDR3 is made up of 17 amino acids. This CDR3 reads CASSQAPGQEAGNTICF. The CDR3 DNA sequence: TGTGCCAGCAGCCAAGCACCGGGACAGGAGGCTGGAAACACCATATGTTTT.

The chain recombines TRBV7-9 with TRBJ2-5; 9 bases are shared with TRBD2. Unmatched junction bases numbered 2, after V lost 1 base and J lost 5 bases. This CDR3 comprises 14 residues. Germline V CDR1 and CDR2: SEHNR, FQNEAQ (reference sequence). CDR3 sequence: CASSLVAGAETQYF. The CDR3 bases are TGTGCCAGCAGCTTAGTAGCGGGAGCGGAGACCCAGTACTTC.

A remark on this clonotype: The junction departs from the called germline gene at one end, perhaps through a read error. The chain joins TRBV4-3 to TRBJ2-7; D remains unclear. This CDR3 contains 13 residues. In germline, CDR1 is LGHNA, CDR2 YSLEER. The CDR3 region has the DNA TGCGCCAGAAGCCAAGATTTGCCCTACGAGCAGTATTTC. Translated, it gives CARSQDLPYEQYF.

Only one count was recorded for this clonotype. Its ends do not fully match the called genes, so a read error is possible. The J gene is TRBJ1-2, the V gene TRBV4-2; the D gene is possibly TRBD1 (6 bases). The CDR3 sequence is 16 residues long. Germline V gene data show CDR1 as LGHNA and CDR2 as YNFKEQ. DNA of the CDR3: TGTGCCAGCAGTCAATCAGGGGCGGGCGATAACTATGGCTACGCCTTC. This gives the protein CASSQSGAGDNYGYAF.

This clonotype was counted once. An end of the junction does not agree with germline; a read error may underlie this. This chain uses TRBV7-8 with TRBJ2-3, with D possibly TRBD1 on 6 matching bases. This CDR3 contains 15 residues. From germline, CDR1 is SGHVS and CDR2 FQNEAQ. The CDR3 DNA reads TGTGCCAGGAGTGAGGGACATCCAAAGGCAGATACGCAGTACTTT. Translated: CARSEGHPKADTQYF.

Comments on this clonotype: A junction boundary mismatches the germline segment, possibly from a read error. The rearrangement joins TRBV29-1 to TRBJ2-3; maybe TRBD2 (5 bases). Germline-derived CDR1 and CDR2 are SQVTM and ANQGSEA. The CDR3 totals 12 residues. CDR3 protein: CSVENSGDTQYF. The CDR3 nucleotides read TGTAGCGTTGAGAATTCAGGAGATACGCAGTATTTT.